This T cell receptor (beta chain) was identified in a study of cytomegalovirus exposure and HLA in healthy donors. Researchers ran the PCR with 60 Vbeta and 13 Jbeta primers. Some clones are missing from TCRdb's copy, which holds only in-frame ones; the method was immunoSEQ multiplex PCR. The table lists 150,000 to 200,000 clones. This sequence originates from a woman between 18 and 30 years old in good health and CMV-seropositive. The specimen was PBMCs.

The CDR3 loop is CAWSGGSGGYNEQFF. CDR3 sequence (DNA): TGTGCCTGGAGTGGAGGTAGCGGGGGCTACAATGAGCAGTTCTTC. The gene calls are TRBV30 and TRBJ2-1; 9 nucleotides match TRBD2. The CDR3 has 15 amino acids. CDR1 is GTSNPN, CDR2 SVGIG, per germline (reference sequence). V lost 1 base and J lost 3; bases outside the gene matches: 4.